This T cell receptor (beta chain) was sequenced during a study of blood T cell repertoires in COVID-19. Germline CDR1 is SNHLY and CDR2 is FYNNEI. The CDR3 runs 14 residues. With 4 bases removed from V and 0 bases from J, the gap between germline ends came to 7 bases. Clones were sequenced by immunoSEQ multiplex PCR, and TCRdb holds only the in-frame ones, with some missing. The table records around 200,000 clones, around 86% of them present only once. The sequenced sample was PBMCs or T cells enriched from blood (not recorded which). The chain carries TRBV2 and TRBJ1-3, with a weak D call TRBD1 (5 bases). The receptor's source is a woman in her forties with acute COVID-19. CDR3 nucleotides: TGTGCCAGCAGTGCGACAGTCTCTGGAAACACCATATATTTT. It yields the protein CASSATVSGNTIYF.